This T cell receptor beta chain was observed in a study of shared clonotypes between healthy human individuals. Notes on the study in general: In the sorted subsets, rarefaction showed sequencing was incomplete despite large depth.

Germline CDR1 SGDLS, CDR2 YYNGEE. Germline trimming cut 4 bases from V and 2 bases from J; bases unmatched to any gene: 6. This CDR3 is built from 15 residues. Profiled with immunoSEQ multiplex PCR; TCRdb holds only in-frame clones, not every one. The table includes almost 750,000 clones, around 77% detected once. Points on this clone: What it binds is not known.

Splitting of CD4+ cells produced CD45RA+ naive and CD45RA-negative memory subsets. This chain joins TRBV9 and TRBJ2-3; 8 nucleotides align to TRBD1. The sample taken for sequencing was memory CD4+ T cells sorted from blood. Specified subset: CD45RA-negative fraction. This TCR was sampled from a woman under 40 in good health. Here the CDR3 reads CASSPRQGTTDTQYF. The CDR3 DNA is TGTGCCAGCAGCCCCAGACAGGGGACCACAGATACGCAGTATTTT.